The sample holds a few counts of the clone carrying this TCR beta chain. The antigen remains unidentified. This sample was taken from a study of blood T cells in healthy people across ages. Study conclusions and caveats: Naive T cell percentage strongly correlated with TCR beta diversity.

This CDR3 region has 16 residues. With V trimmed by 3 bases and J by 4 bases, 8 bases remained unmatched. The V gene's germline CDR1 is SGDLS and CDR2 YYNGEE. A sample-barcoded 5' primer and a J-beta primer mix were used in a second PCR of roughly 7 to 11 cycles. One entry per CDR3 protein, called by TCRdb with MiXCR from the 5' RACE reads. Of under 2 million distinct CDR3 sequences listed, almost 35% were seen once; the top ten hold around 10%. This rearrangement joins TRBV9 to TRBJ2-1; 9 bases line up with TRBD1. This TCR was recovered from a woman aged 25 to 39 in good health. The sequencing input was blood. The CDR3: CASSAGGQGIYNEQFF. The DNA for the CDR3 is TGTGCCAGCAGCGCCGGAGGACAGGGGATTTACAATGAGCAGTTCTTC.